This T cell receptor beta chain was found in a study of CD8+ T cells in alopecia areata. Extracted RNA was reverse transcribed, and the resulting cDNA served as sequencing template. The table came from immunoSEQ multiplex PCR; TCRdb's copy has only in-frame clones and leaves some out. The sample consists of more than 200,000 clones, less than 80% of them appearing once. Germline V lookup: CDR1 GTSNPN, CDR2 SVGIG (reference sequence). With 3 bases removed from V and 2 bases from J, the gap between germline ends came to 11 bases. The length of the CDR3 is 14 residues. Sequenced here: CD4+ T cells sorted from blood, sampled at week 0. The TCR comes from a human donor with alopecia areata. V usage is TRBV30 and J usage is TRBJ1-5; the D is unclear. The CDR3 DNA reads as TGTGCCTGGAGCCCAGTCCTGGGCAATCAGCCCCAGCATTTT. Amino acid sequence: CAWSPVLGNQPQHF.